Below are 4 T cell receptor beta chains sequenced from a single sample in a study of blood T cell repertoires in COVID-19. The method was immunoSEQ multiplex PCR; TCRdb's version includes in-frame clones alone and lacks a portion of them. The repertoire includes 150,000 to 200,000 clones, roughly 80% of them detected once, and roughly 18% sits in the top ten. The sequencing sample was made of peripheral blood. These receptor sequences come from a woman of 80 years or more with acute or convalescent COVID-19.

DNA of the CDR3: TGTGCCAGCAGCTTAGAGGTCTTCAACACCCCGTACCAAGAGACCCAGTACTTC. This encodes CASSLEVFNTPYQETQYF. J is TRBJ2-5 and V is TRBV11-2; D remains ambiguous. This CDR3 is built from 18 residues. Germline V lookup: CDR1 SGHAT, CDR2 FQNNGV. Trimming shortened V by 0 bases and J by 0 bases, and 17 bases separated the two germline ends. Variable domain in full (rest from reference TRBV11-2 and TRBJ2-5): EAGVAQSPRYKIIEKRQSVAFWCNPISGHATLYWYQQILGQGPKLLIQFQNNGVVDDSQLPKDRFSAERLKGVDSTLKIQPAKLEDSAVYLCASSLEVFNTPYQETQYFGPGTRLLVL.

The V and J genes are TRBV27 and TRBJ2-1, with 10 bases fitting TRBD1. Unmatched junction bases numbered 6, after V lost 7 bases and J lost 9 bases. The length of the CDR3 is 13 residues. Germline loops: CDR1 MNHEY, CDR2 SMNVEV (reference sequence). The CDR3: CASIRQGASEQFF. In nucleotides, the CDR3 is TGTGCCAGCATCAGACAGGGGGCAAGTGAGCAGTTCTTC.

This clone has a handful of counts. The J gene is TRBJ2-5, the V gene TRBV5-6; 9 nucleotides line up with TRBD1. The CDR3 runs 15 residues. Germline CDR1 reads SGHDT; CDR2 reads YYEEEE. The J segment lost 5 bases and the V segment lost 2 bases, leaving 7 bases of the junction unmatched. The CDR3: CASSFGTGSMETQYF. DNA for the CDR3: TGTGCCAGCAGCTTCGGGACAGGGTCCATGGAGACCCAGTACTTC.

This clone was seen a handful of times. Written as DNA, the CDR3 is TGCGCCAGCAGCTTCGGAGGCACGTTTAATGAAAAACTGTTTTTT. Amino acids: CASSFGGTFNEKLFF. The rearrangement uses TRBV5-1 and TRBJ1-4, with D hard to call. Per germline, CDR1 SGHRS and CDR2 YFSETQ. V lost 2 bases and J 4 bases, leaving 12 bases between the germline ends. The CDR3 has 15 residues.